A selection of T cell receptor beta chains follows, all from one sample in a study of T cell responses to AZD1222 COVID-19 vaccine. Clones were sequenced by immunoSEQ multiplex PCR, and TCRdb holds only the in-frame ones, with some missing. The sample includes 200,000 or so clones, over 85% of them seen just once. This specimen consisted of peripheral blood, obtained 28 days after the second AZD1222 dose. The receptors come from an adult who received the AZD1222 COVID-19 vaccine. Both conserved end residues are part of each CDR3. The D gene is left open where the match is weak. Only part of the rows carry a size: once, few, many, or a class if the clone is expanded.

TRBD2,NA,TRBJ2-1,TRBV7-9,TGTGCCAGCAGCTTCGGGACTAGCGGGGATGAGCAGTTCTTC,CASSFGTSGDEQFF
NA,NA,TRBJ1-5,TRBV15,TGTGCCACCAGCCCCAGACCGGTTAGGGAAGATCCCGGACAGCCCCAGCATTTT,CATSPRPVREDPGQPQHF
NA,NA,TRBJ1-1,TRBV20-1,TGCAGTGCCGCGATGGGGACTTTCTTT,CSAAMGTFF
NA,NA,TRBJ1-1,TRBV4-2,TGTGCCAGCAGCCAAACTGGGGGGTGGGGGAACACTGAAGCTTTCTTT,CASSQTGGWGNTEAFF
NA,once,TRBJ1-4,TRBV6-5,TGTGCCAGCAGTTACTCGGGGAATGAAAAACTGTTTTTT,CASSYSGNEKLFF
TRBD2,NA,TRBJ2-5,TRBV4-2,TGTGCCAGCAGCCAAGATCGGGGACTAGCGGGTGAGACCCAGTACTTC,CASSQDRGLAGETQYF
NA,NA,TRBJ2-7,TRBV6-1,TGTGCCAGCAGTGCGTTCGACAGGCCCAGCTACAACGAGCAGTACTTC,CASSAFDRPSYNEQYF
TRBD1,NA,TRBJ1-6,TRBV2,TGTGCCAGCAGCCCCCGGACAGGGGGAGATTCACCCCTCCACTTT,CASSPRTGGDSPLHF
NA,NA,TRBJ2-7,TRBV7-3,TGTGCCAGCAGCCCGACTGAATCCTACGAGCAGTACTTC,CASSPTESYEQYF
NA,NA,TRBJ2-1,TRBV10-3,TGTGCCACCCAGAGGGGGGTCGACAATGAGCAGTTCTTC,CATQRGVDNEQFF
TRBD2,NA,TRBJ2-3,TRBV6-4,TGTGCCAGCTCGGGAGGAATCACAGATACGCAGTATTTT,CASSGGITDTQYF
NA,NA,TRBJ1-5,TRBV12-2,TGTGCAAGTCGCTTAGTAGGTTGTGTTCAGCCCCAGCATTTT,CASRLVGCVQPQHF
NA,NA,TRBJ1-3,TRBV19,TGTGCCAGTATCCGGCACAGCGCTGGAAACACCATATATTTT,CASIRHSAGNTIYF
NA,NA,TRBJ2-4,TRBV6-6,TGTGCCATCAGGGGGGGGACCGGTGGAAACATTCAGTACTTC,CAIRGGTGGNIQYF
NA,NA,TRBJ2-7,TRBV14,TGTGCCAGCAGCCAAGGAAGTATCAGCTACGAGCAGTACTTC,CASSQGSISYEQYF
TRBD1,NA,TRBJ1-1,TRBV12-3/TRBV12-4,TGTGCCAGCAGTCAGACAGGGCGGACTGAAGCTTTCTTT,CASSQTGRTEAFF
NA,once,TRBJ1-3,TRBV5-6,TGTGCCAGCAGCTCGGGGACTGGAAACACCATATATTTT,CASSSGTGNTIYF
NA,NA,TRBJ1-1,TRBV19,TGTGCCAGTAGTATAGCTCTGGGGGTTAACACTGAAGCTTTCTTT,CASSIALGVNTEAFF
NA,NA,TRBJ1-1,TRBV27,TGTGCCAGCGCGGGGGGCAGCGACACTGAAGCTTTCTTT,CASAGGSDTEAFF
TRBD2,NA,TRBJ2-3,TRBV7-9,TGTGCCAGCAGCCTCCAGCCAGCGGGGGGGCCAGATACGCAGTATTTT,CASSLQPAGGPDTQYF
TRBD1,NA,TRBJ1-5,TRBV28,TGTGCCAGCAGTCTTCCTTCGGACAGGGCTAGCAATCAGCCCCAGCATTTT,CASSLPSDRASNQPQHF
TRBD2,NA,TRBJ2-1,TRBV7-9,TGTGCCAGCAGCAAAGGTAGCGGGGGGAGGAATGAGCAGTTCTTC,CASSKGSGGRNEQFF
TRBD1,NA,TRBJ1-2,TRBV28,TGTGCCAGCAGTCCTTTGGACAGGGGAGGAGGGGGCTACACCTTC,CASSPLDRGGGGYTF
TRBD1,NA,TRBJ1-6,TRBV27,TGTGCCAGCAGCTCAGGACAGGGATGGTCCTATAATTCACCCCTCCACTTT,CASSSGQGWSYNSPLHF
TRBD1,NA,TRBJ1-2,TRBV12-3/TRBV12-4,TGTGCCAGCAGAACGGGACAGGCCAGTGGCTACACCTTC,CASRTGQASGYTF
TRBD1,NA,TRBJ1-1,TRBV18,TGTGCCAGCTTTTTACGGGACAGGGGGCTTTTTTACACTGAAGCTTTCTTT,CASFLRDRGLFYTEAFF
NA,NA,TRBJ2-5,TRBV10-3,TGTGCCATCAGTGTAAGGCAGGATGGGGAGACCCAGTACTTC,CAISVRQDGETQYF
TRBD1,NA,TRBJ1-6,TRBV5-1,TGCGCCAGCAGCTTGCTGACAGGGCGATCCGATTCACCCCTCCACTTT,CASSLLTGRSDSPLHF
NA,NA,TRBJ2-2,TRBV29-1,TGCAGCGTCCCCAAGGGGGGAACGAACACCGGGGAGCTGTTTTTT,CSVPKGGTNTGELFF
NA,NA,TRBJ2-3,TRBV7-6,TGTGCCAGCAGCCCCCGACGGTCTAGCACAGATACGCAGTATTTT,CASSPRRSSTDTQYF
NA,NA,TRBJ1-5,TRBV28,TGTGCCAGCAGTCCCAGTGACAGGTACTCTCAGCCCCAGCATTTT,CASSPSDRYSQPQHF
NA,NA,TRBJ1-2,TRBV5-4,TGTGCCAGCAGCTTGGACCGCCACGGTGGCTACACCTTC,CASSLDRHGGYTF
TRBD1,NA,TRBJ2-3,TRBV4-1,TGCGCCAGCAGCCAAGATTGGACAGGGGGGAGCACAGATACGCAGTATTTT,CASSQDWTGGSTDTQYF
TRBD1,NA,TRBJ1-6,TRBV10-3,TGTGCCATCAGGGACAGGGTGGATTCACCCCTCCACTTT,CAIRDRVDSPLHF
TRBD1,NA,TRBJ2-3,TRBV24-1,TGTGCCACCCGACAGGGTGCTGTGACAGATACGCAGTATTTT,CATRQGAVTDTQYF
TRBD1,NA,TRBJ1-1,TRBV18,TGTGCCAGCTCACCTAGGGGGCGCGAGCTAATGAACACTGAAGCTTTCTTT,CASSPRGRELMNTEAFF
TRBD2,NA,TRBJ2-2,TRBV7-6,TGTGCCAGCAGCTTAACCAGCGGGGGGGCAGTCGGGGAGCTGTTTTTT,CASSLTSGGAVGELFF
NA,NA,TRBJ2-3,TRBV18,TGTGCCAGCTCACAAAACAGAGGAAACACAGATACGCAGTATTTT,CASSQNRGNTDTQYF
NA,once,TRBJ2-1,TRBV6-6,TGTGCCAGCAGTTGGCCGGGGGAATCCTACAATGAGCAGTTCTTC,CASSWPGESYNEQFF
NA,NA,TRBJ1-6,TRBV5-4,TGTGCCAGCACCTTACAGGGTAATTCACCCCTCCACTTT,CASTLQGNSPLHF
TRBD1,NA,TRBJ1-2,TRBV5-1,TGCGCCAGCAGCCAAGGGACAGGGCCCAACTATGGCTACACCTTC,CASSQGTGPNYGYTF
NA,NA,TRBJ2-7,TRBV7-8,TGTGCCAGCAGCTTAGCCAGGGTACAAGGCGAGCAGTACTTC,CASSLARVQGEQYF
NA,NA,TRBJ1-1,TRBV5-4,TGTGCCAGCCACCGGTCGTGGGGGAACACTGAAGCTTTCTTT,CASHRSWGNTEAFF
TRBD2,NA,TRBJ2-7,TRBV3-1/TRBV3-2,TGTGCCAGCAGCCAGAGGACTAGCGGCGAGCAGTACTTC,CASSQRTSGEQYF
NA,NA,TRBJ1-2,TRBV11-2,TGTGCCAGCAGCTTAGATTTAAGGGGCAGGTCTTATGGCTACACCTTC,CASSLDLRGRSYGYTF
NA,NA,TRBJ1-6,TRBV7-8,TGTGCCAGCAGCTTAGAGCCAGGGGTGGGCTCACCCCTCCACTTT,CASSLEPGVGSPLHF
NA,NA,TRBJ1-3,TRBV4-3,TGCGCCAGCAGCCAGGAAGACAGTTCTGGAAACACCATATATTTT,CASSQEDSSGNTIYF
TRBD2,NA,TRBJ2-5,TRBV7-8,TGTGCCAGCAGCTTAGGGAGTAGCGGGGTCCAAGAGACCCAGTACTTC,CASSLGSSGVQETQYF
NA,NA,TRBJ1-2,TRBV5-1,TGCGCCAGCAGCGAGGCTCCGGGGAACTATGGCTACACCTTC,CASSEAPGNYGYTF
NA,NA,TRBJ2-2,TRBV5-1,TGCGCCAGCAGACCGGGCCCCGCCGACACCGGGGAGCTGTTTTTT,CASRPGPADTGELFF
NA,NA,TRBJ1-1,TRBV7-3,TGTGCCAGCGCGAACGCGATGAACACTGAAGCTTTCTTT,CASANAMNTEAFF
TRBD1,NA,TRBJ1-4,TRBV3-1/TRBV3-2,TGTGCCAGCAGCCAGGGACAGGGCACCTTCACAAAACTGTTTTTT,CASSQGQGTFTKLFF
TRBD2,once,TRBJ2-7,TRBV7-2,TGTGCCAGCAGCAAGACCGGGGGGGTCCCCGAGCAGTACTTC,CASSKTGGVPEQYF
NA,NA,TRBJ2-2,TRBV5-4,TGTGCCAGCAGCTTGAGGCCGGGACACTCGAACACCGGGGAGCTGTTTTTT,CASSLRPGHSNTGELFF